The next 31 T cell receptor beta chains were all read from a single sample in a study of T cells in Graves' hyperthyroidism and ophthalmopathy. Authors of the study amplified TCR beta CDR3 regions from RNA transcripts. TCR CDR3 underwent first-round RT-PCR with the HTBI primer set. TCRdb re-analysed the multiplex PCR reads in MiXCR, keeping a single row per CDR3 protein. The table includes about 330,000 distinct CDR3 sequences, 12% to 15% detected once. Material: blood. Every receptor here comes from a woman aged 40 to 50 with Graves' ophthalmopathy.

This clonotype was recorded many times. V and J are TRBV28 and TRBJ1-4; 8 bases are a match to TRBD1. Germline CDR1 and CDR2: MDHEN and SYDVKM. Trimming at V came to 8 bases and at J to 6 bases, leaving 5 bases not matched to a gene. This CDR3 spans 13 amino acids. CDR3 region: CASWTGRDEKLFF. The DNA for the CDR3 is TGTGCCAGCTGGACAGGGAGGGATGAAAAACTGTTTTTT.

This clonotype was detected ten times or more. The genes are TRBV2 and TRBJ2-1; possible D gene TRBD2, 6 bases. Trimming left V 7 bases short and J 2 bases short, with 18 bases between. Germline CDR1 and CDR2: SNHLY and FYNNEI. This CDR3 region has 16 residues. CDR3 residues: CASIGTLTSAYNEQFF. The CDR3 region has the DNA TGTGCCAGCATTGGCACCCTGACTAGTGCCTACAATGAGCAGTTCTTC.

CDR3 DNA sequence: TGTGCCAGCTCACCAGGCAGGGAAGTCACTGAAGCTTTCTTT. It specifies CASSPGREVTEAFF. The chain links TRBV18 to TRBJ1-1; D may be TRBD1 (5 bases). V dropped 2 bases and J dropped 4 bases, with 11 bases sitting between them. The CDR3 is 14 residues long. The germline gives CDR1 KGHSH, CDR2 LQKENI. The whole variable domain, filled in from reference TRBV18 and TRBJ1-1, reads NAGVMQNPRHLVRRRGQEARLRCSPMKGHSHVYWYRQLPEEGLKFMVYLQKENIIDESGMPKERFSAEFPKEGPSILRIQQVVRGDSAAYFCASSPGREVTEAFFGQGTRLTVV.

J is TRBJ2-7 and V is TRBV20-1; possible D gene TRBD1, 5 bases. Trimming removed 5 bases at V and 2 bases at J, with 19 bases between. CDR1 is DFQATT and CDR2 is SNEGSKA in the germline V gene (reference sequence). The CDR3 extends over 15 amino acids. The DNA for the CDR3 is TGCAGTGCTCTAACCGACAGACAACTCGCCTACGAGCAGTACTTC. Amino acids: CSALTDRQLAYEQYF.

The sample holds many counts of this clonotype. The CDR3, as DNA: TGTGCCAGCAGTGATCTGGGGGAACCTAACTATGGCTACACCTTC. As protein: CASSDLGEPNYGYTF. The rearrangement joins TRBV6-1 to TRBJ1-2; possibly TRBD1 for D (5 bases). The CDR3 is 15 residues long. The germline V gene encodes CDR1 MNHNS and CDR2 SASEGT. V lost 3 bases, J lost 0 bases, and 11 bases lay in between.

The table lists this clonotype with a few counts. The chain combines TRBV6-5 with TRBJ1-3, with D perhaps matching TRBD1 (6 bases). Germline lookup yields CDR1 MNHEY and CDR2 SVGAGI. V lost 5 bases to trimming and J lost 0 bases, with 11 bases between them. The CDR3 is 15 amino acids. CDR3 in DNA: TGTGCCAGCAGTCACCGACAGGTCTCTGGAAACACCATATATTTT. It specifies CASSHRQVSGNTIYF.

This clonotype was seen more than once but under ten times. This chain connects TRBV27 to TRBJ1-3, with 10 bases lining up with TRBD1. CDR1 is MNHEY, CDR2 SMNVEV, per germline (reference sequence). V gave up 6 bases and J gave up 0 bases; unmatched junction bases: 5. This CDR3 contains 16 residues. The CDR3: CASSPTGGFSGNTIYF. The CDR3 region has the DNA TGTGCCAGCAGCCCGACAGGGGGCTTCTCTGGAAACACCATATATTTT.

About this clonotype: This may be a read error: a much more frequent sequence differs by one nucleotide. The CDR3 sequence: CSGQRGYEQYF. CDR3 sequence (DNA): TGCAGCGGACAACGGGGCTACGAGCAGTACTTC. The chain recombines TRBV29-1 with TRBJ2-7, with D maybe TRBD2 (5 bases). Looked up from germline, CDR1 is SQVTM and CDR2 is ANQGSEA. With 7 bases removed from V and 3 bases from J, the gap between germline ends came to 10 bases. The CDR3 runs to 11 residues.

This clonotype came up many times. This chain connects TRBV28 to TRBJ2-1; 10 bases match TRBD2. The germline gives CDR1 MDHEN, CDR2 SYDVKM. The CDR3 extends over 13 amino acids. The V gene end was trimmed by 7 bases and the J gene end by 14 bases; junction bases not matched to a gene: 11. For the CDR3, the DNA is TGTGCCAGCACCGGGGCTAGCGGGAGAAGTAAGTTCTTC. Translated, it gives CASTGASGRSKFF.

This clonotype was counted ten times or more. The chain combines TRBV19 with TRBJ1-6, with unresolved D. This CDR3 contains 14 residues. From germline, CDR1 is LNHDA and CDR2 SQIVND (reference sequence). V was shortened by 6 bases and J by 5 bases, with 11 bases between the two germline ends. This chain's CDR3 is CASSQRPDNSPLHF. The CDR3 DNA is TGTGCCAGTAGCCAACGGCCAGATAATTCACCCCTCCACTTT.

This clonotype was seen many times. V gene TRBV12-3 or TRBV12-4 combines with J gene TRBJ1-5; TRBD1 aligns across 9 bases. The V and J ends lost 6 bases and 0 bases, in that order; junction bases with no gene match: 9. The CDR3 extends over 17 amino acids. The DNA of the CDR3 is TGTGCCAGCAGCCCTGGGGGGGACAGGGTTAGCAATCAGCCCCAGCATTTT. Its translation: CASSPGGDRVSNQPQHF.

A word on this clonotype: The germline gene is not matched at one end of the junction; a read error may be the cause. The chain has TRBV3-1 and TRBJ2-1, with 11 bases fitting TRBD2. Germline CDR1 LGHDT, CDR2 YNNKEL (reference sequence). The CDR3 runs 16 residues. CDR3 region: CASSQGLAGIYDEQFF. The CDR3 coding sequence is TGTGCCAGCAGCCAAGGACTAGCGGGAATCTACGATGAGCAGTTCTTC.

This clonotype was observed many times. V gene TRBV15 combines with J gene TRBJ2-3; TRBD2 matches at 11 bases. CDR1 and CDR2 from the germline V gene are LNHNV and YYDKDF (reference sequence). This CDR3 region has 16 residues. The V and J ends lost 5 bases and 6 bases, in that order; junction bases with no gene match: 10. Here the CDR3 DNA reads TGTGCCACCAGCCATCGAATAGCGGGAGGGGTCGATACGCAGTATTTT. It is translated as CATSHRIAGGVDTQYF.

This clonotype was recorded many times. The chain uses TRBV11-3 and TRBJ2-5; TRBD1 matches 7 bases. V was pared by 7 bases and J by 5 bases, with 16 bases of the junction left unmatched. Germline V gene lookup returns CDR1 SGHNT and CDR2 YENEEA. This CDR3 has 16 amino acids. In DNA, the CDR3 is TGTGCCAGCAAGGATGGGACAGTAAATGATCGGGAGACCCAGTACTTC. The encoded protein is CASKDGTVNDRETQYF.

This clonotype was seen repeatedly, ten times or more. The rearrangement links TRBV12-3 or TRBV12-4 to TRBJ1-2; D ambiguous. Deletions cut 4 bases from V and 8 bases from J, with 11 bases between. The CDR3 is 12 amino acids. The CDR3 DNA reads TGTGCCAGCAGTTCACGGGGATTCGGCTACACCTTC. Its translation is CASSSRGFGYTF.

This clonotype was picked up many times. The chain recombines TRBV25-1 with TRBJ2-3, with 7 bases matching TRBD1. CDR3 size: 14 residues. From germline, CDR1 is MGHDK and CDR2 SYGVNS. Unmatched junction bases numbered 7, after V lost 6 bases and J lost 4 bases. The CDR3 spells CASSEQGTADTQYF. In nucleotides, the CDR3 is TGTGCCAGCAGCGAACAGGGGACAGCAGATACGCAGTATTTT.

This clonotype was counted many times. The chain is built from TRBV7-8 and TRBJ1-6; D gene ambiguous. Germline values: CDR1 SGHVS, CDR2 FQNEAQ. CDR3 length equals 13 residues. The ends were cut back, 3 bases at V and 7 bases at J, with 7 bases in the middle. The CDR3 region has the DNA TGTGCCAGCAGCTTGCCAGCCAATTCACCCCTCCACTTT. Translating it yields CASSLPANSPLHF.

This clonotype came up many times. This chain connects TRBV6-1 to TRBJ2-7; TRBD2 aligns across 8 bases. Germline CDR1 reads MNHNS; CDR2 reads SASEGT. Trimming cost V 8 bases and J 4 bases; bases outside gene matches: 7. This CDR3 spans 13 amino acids. For the CDR3, the DNA is TGTGCCAGCCATGACGGGAGGGCTTACGAGCAGTACTTC. The encoded protein is CASHDGRAYEQYF.

The gene calls are TRBV10-3 and TRBJ2-6, with D uncertain. V dropped 2 bases and J dropped 0 bases, with 2 bases sitting between them. CDR3 length: 14 amino acids. CDR1 ENHRY and CDR2 SYGVKD come from the germline V gene. The CDR3 is CAISERSGANVLTF. DNA for the CDR3: TGTGCCATCAGTGAGCGCTCTGGGGCCAACGTCCTGACTTTC.

The chain has TRBV30 and TRBJ2-1, with D unresolved. The J call may be in error: the DNA end matches TRBJ2-7 better. The CDR3 is made up of 11 amino acids. Germline loops: CDR1 GTSNPN, CDR2 SVGIG (reference sequence). Here the CDR3 reads CAWSPYNEQYF. CDR3 nucleotides: TGTGCCTGGAGTCCCTACAATGAGCAGTACTTC.

In this sample, this clonotype turned up a few times. The genes are TRBV19 and TRBJ2-7; D unresolved. CDR3 size: 13 residues. CDR1 is LNHDA, CDR2 SQIVND, per germline (reference sequence). The V end was cut by 3 bases, the J end by 6 bases, with 12 bases between. CDR3 nucleotides: TGTGCCAGTAGTATCTCCTTAAAATCCGAGCAGTACTTC. Protein: CASSISLKSEQYF.

This clonotype appeared a few times. The chain joins TRBV20-1 to TRBJ1-1, with 11 bases identical to TRBD1. V shed 6 bases, J shed 5 bases, and the junction held 14 bases outside the gene matches. The CDR3 covers 16 residues. Looked up from germline, CDR1 is DFQATT and CDR2 is SNEGSKA (reference sequence). The CDR3, as DNA: TGCAGTGCCCAGCAACGGACAGGGGGCAGGTGGACTGAAGCTTTCTTT. It encodes CSAQQRTGGRWTEAFF.

This clonotype was observed at least ten times. J is TRBJ1-1 and V is TRBV7-9; D is undetermined. Germline V lookup: CDR1 SEHNR, CDR2 FQNEAQ (reference sequence). There are 15 residues in the CDR3. V lost 4 bases and J 0 bases, leaving 12 bases between the germline ends. The DNA of the CDR3 is TGTGCCAGCAGCTCTCAAGGAAAAATGAACACTGAAGCTTTCTTT. Amino acid sequence: CASSSQGKMNTEAFF.

This clonotype occurred many times. The chain employs TRBV18 and TRBJ2-3; 7 nucleotides match TRBD1. V shed 3 bases and J 0 bases; nucleotides not matched to a gene: 6. Germline CDR1 KGHSH, CDR2 LQKENI. There are 16 residues in the CDR3. The CDR3 DNA sequence: TGTGCCAGCTCACCCACAGGGGTCGGAAGCACAGATACGCAGTATTTT. Translation gives CASSPTGVGSTDTQYF. Complete variable domain (other parts from reference TRBV18 and TRBJ2-3): NAGVMQNPRHLVRRRGQEARLRCSPMKGHSHVYWYRQLPEEGLKFMVYLQKENIIDESGMPKERFSAEFPKEGPSILRIQQVVRGDSAAYFCASSPTGVGSTDTQYFGPGTRLTVL.

The table lists this clonotype with many counts. The rearrangement joins TRBV27 to TRBJ1-5; no clear D. The CDR3 runs to 13 residues. Germline V lookup: CDR1 MNHEY, CDR2 SMNVEV (reference sequence). With 2 bases removed from V and 4 bases from J, the gap between germline ends came to 6 bases. CDR3 residues: CASSLNGNQPQHF. CDR3 DNA sequence: TGTGCCAGCAGTTTAAACGGAAATCAGCCCCAGCATTTT.

This clonotype appeared many times. The V gene is TRBV12-3 or TRBV12-4, the J gene TRBJ2-3, with D possibly matching TRBD2 (5 bases). V was clipped by 2 bases and J by 6 bases, with 9 bases between them. The CDR3 has 13 amino acids. CDR3 in amino acids: CASSLKEGDTQYF. CDR3 in DNA: TGTGCCAGCAGTTTAAAAGAGGGCGATACGCAGTATTTT.

This clonotype has at least ten counts. The CDR3 nucleotides read TGTGCCAGCAGTACGGCCCGCCCTAGTACCTTC. Its protein product is CASSTARPSTF. This rearrangement joins TRBV6-1 to TRBJ1-2; unclear D gene. The CDR3 has 11 residues. Germline V CDR1 and CDR2: MNHNS, SASEGT. Trimming stripped 5 bases from V and 14 bases from J, with 15 bases between.

In this sample, this clonotype turned up many times. V usage is TRBV3-1 and J usage is TRBJ2-1; D gene ambiguous. Germline assignment: CDR1 LGHDT and CDR2 YNNKEL (reference sequence). Trimming removed 1 base from V and 3 bases from J, with 13 bases in between. There are 16 residues in the CDR3. The CDR3 region has the DNA TGTGCCAGCAGCCAAGCTGGCCGGACCTACTACAATGAGCAGTTCTTC. Protein product: CASSQAGRTYYNEQFF.

This clonotype was recorded at least ten times. The chain uses TRBV6-1 and TRBJ1-5, with unresolved D. The CDR3 is made up of 15 amino acids. Germline lookup yields CDR1 MNHNS and CDR2 SASEGT. Between the trimmed V and J ends, which lost 5 bases and 0 bases, there was a span of 11 bases. The CDR3 nucleotides are TGTGCCAGCAGTTCAAACCAGCTTAGCAATCAGCCCCAGCATTTT. This sequence encodes CASSSNQLSNQPQHF.

For this clonotype: A much larger clonotype is one base distant, so this may be a read error. The chain couples TRBV29-1 to TRBJ1-5, with 8 positions matching TRBD1. The CDR3 contains 13 residues. Germline CDR1 reads SQVTM; CDR2 reads ANQGSEA. The V segment lost 7 bases and the J segment 6 bases; nucleotides outside the gene matches: 8. CDR3 in amino acids: CSATGQGSQPQHF. DNA for the CDR3: TGCAGCGCCACTGGACAGGGCAGTCAGCCCCAGCATTTT.

This clonotype has more than one count but fewer than ten. The genes are TRBV28 and TRBJ2-5; 8 bases line up with TRBD1. The V gene's germline CDR1 is MDHEN and CDR2 SYDVKM. This CDR3 is built from 15 residues. V lost 4 bases and J lost 5; bases outside the gene matches: 9. This CDR3 is CASSSKTGARETQYF. CDR3 DNA sequence: TGTGCCAGCAGTTCGAAGACAGGGGCGAGGGAGACCCAGTACTTC.